These 3 T cell receptor beta chains were all obtained from the same sample, sequenced in a study of blood T cell repertoires in COVID-19. The method was immunoSEQ multiplex PCR; TCRdb's version includes in-frame clones alone and lacks a portion of them. The sample contains fewer than 300,000 clones, around 79% of which appear only once. Specimen: peripheral blood. These receptors were obtained from a woman of 80 years or more with acute or convalescent COVID-19.

The table lists this clone with a few counts. The V and J genes are TRBV6-4 and TRBJ2-1; D uncertain. Deletions cut 2 bases from V and 5 bases from J, with 10 bases between. This CDR3 has 14 residues. CDR1 is MRHNA and CDR2 is SNTAGT in the germline V gene. CDR3 loop: CASSDRLRNNEQFF. The CDR3 DNA reads TGTGCCAGCAGTGACCGACTGCGGAACAATGAGCAGTTCTTC.

V gene TRBV7-2 combines with J gene TRBJ2-5, with D maybe TRBD1 (5 bases). CDR1 SGHTA and CDR2 FQGNSA come from the germline V gene. CDR3 length equals 15 residues. V dropped 0 bases and J dropped 5 bases, with 13 bases sitting between them. CDR3 sequence reads: CASSLAGRRAETQYF. CDR3 nucleotides: TGTGCCAGCAGCTTAGCGGGGCGCAGGGCGGAGACCCAGTACTTC.

This chain links TRBV5-5 with TRBJ2-3; D remains unclear. The V end lost 0 bases, the J end lost 1 base, and 6 bases lay between the germline ends. The germline V gene has CDR1 SGHKS and CDR2 YYEKEE (reference sequence). The CDR3 totals 14 residues. The CDR3 nucleotides read TGTGCCAGCAGCTTGGGAGCCGGCACAGATACGCAGTATTTT. Its translation is CASSLGAGTDTQYF.